The sequence of this T cell receptor beta chain was determined in a study of Ad26.COV2.S vaccination and SARS-CoV-2 variants. From germline, CDR1 is LGHDT and CDR2 YNNKEL (reference sequence). Germline trimming cut 0 bases from V and 4 bases from J; bases unmatched to any gene: 8. This CDR3 has 16 residues. Sequencing used immunoSEQ multiplex PCR; TCRdb keeps in-frame clones, though not all of them. The sample lists 300,000 to 450,000 clones, about 91% occurring once. The sequence was collected from a human donor who had recovered from COVID-19. The chain combines TRBV3-1 (or the pseudogene TRBV3-2) with TRBJ2-7; 8 positions match TRBD1. This specimen consisted of peripheral blood, obtained after recovery from COVID-19. CDR3 region: CASSQDWTGMGYEQYF. CDR3 in DNA: TGTGCCAGCAGCCAAGACTGGACAGGGATGGGGTACGAGCAGTACTTC.